The clone carrying this T cell receptor (beta chain) was seen only a few times. The repertoire was sequenced with immunoSEQ multiplex PCR; TCRdb's copy has only in-frame clones and lacks some. The repertoire includes roughly 130,000 clones, about 93% of them detected once, and 1.7% sits in the top ten. The data derive from a study of control samples from healthy donors and cancer patients. V was pared by 6 bases and J by 7 bases, with 5 bases of the junction left unmatched. CDR1 is SGHKS, CDR2 YYEKEE, per germline (reference sequence). This CDR3 has 14 amino acids. The TCR originated in a man aged 45-60 years with head and neck cancer. The sequenced sample was PBMCs. The genes are TRBV5-5 and TRBJ1-6, with 9 bases fitting TRBD1. The CDR3 is CASNRDRANSPLHF. The CDR3 bases are TGTGCCAGCAACCGGGACAGGGCGAATTCACCCCTCCACTTT.